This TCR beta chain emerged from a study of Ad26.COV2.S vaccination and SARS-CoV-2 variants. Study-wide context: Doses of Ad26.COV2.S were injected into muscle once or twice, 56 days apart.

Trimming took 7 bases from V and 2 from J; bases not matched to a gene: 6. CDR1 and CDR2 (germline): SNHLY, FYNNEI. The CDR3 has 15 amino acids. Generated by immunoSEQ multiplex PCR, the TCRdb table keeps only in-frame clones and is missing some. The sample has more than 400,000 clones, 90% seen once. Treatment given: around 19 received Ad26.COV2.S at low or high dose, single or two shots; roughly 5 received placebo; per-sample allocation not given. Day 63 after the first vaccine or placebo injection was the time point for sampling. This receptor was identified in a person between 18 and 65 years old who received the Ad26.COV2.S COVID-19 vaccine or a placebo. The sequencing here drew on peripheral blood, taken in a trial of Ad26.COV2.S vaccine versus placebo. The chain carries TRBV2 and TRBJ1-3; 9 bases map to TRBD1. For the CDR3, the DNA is TGTGCCAGCAAGAAGGACAGGGGAACTGGAAACACCATATATTTT. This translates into CASKKDRGTGNTIYF.